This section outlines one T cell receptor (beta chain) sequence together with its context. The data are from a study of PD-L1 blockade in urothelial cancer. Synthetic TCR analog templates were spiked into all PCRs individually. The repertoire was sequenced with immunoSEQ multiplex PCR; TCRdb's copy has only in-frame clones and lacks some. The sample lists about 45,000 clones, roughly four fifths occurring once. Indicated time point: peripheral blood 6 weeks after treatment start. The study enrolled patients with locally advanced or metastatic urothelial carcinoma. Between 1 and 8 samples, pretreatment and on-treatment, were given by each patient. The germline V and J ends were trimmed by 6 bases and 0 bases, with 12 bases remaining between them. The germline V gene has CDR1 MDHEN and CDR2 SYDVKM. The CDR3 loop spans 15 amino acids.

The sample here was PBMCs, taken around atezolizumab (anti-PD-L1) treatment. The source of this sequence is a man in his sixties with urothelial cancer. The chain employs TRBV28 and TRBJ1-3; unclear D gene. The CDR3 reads CASRGGSLSGNTIYF. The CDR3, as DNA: TGTGCCAGCAGGGGCGGGAGTCTCTCTGGAAACACCATATATTTT.